Below are 14 T cell receptor beta chains sequenced from a single sample in a study of response to subunit inactivated influenza vaccine. TCRdb passed the RT-PCR reads through MiXCR, listing each CDR3 protein once. Among roughly 710,000 distinct CDR3 sequences listed, around 13% were seen once. The source was PBMCs from blood, collected 14 to 15 days before vaccination. Receptors were obtained from a man in his fifties or sixties who received an inactivated influenza vaccine.

J is TRBJ2-7 and V is TRBV7-8, with D possibly matching TRBD2 (7 bases). V lost 9 bases, J lost 7 bases, and 19 bases lay in between. This CDR3 spans 13 amino acids. Germline lookup yields CDR1 SGHVS and CDR2 FQNEAQ. The chain's CDR3 is CASGLGGLKEQYF. CDR3 DNA sequence: TGTGCCAGTGGGTTGGGGGGGCTGAAGGAGCAGTACTTC.

This clonotype has more than one count but fewer than ten. The V call is TRBV27, the J call TRBJ2-5, with a possible D match to TRBD2 (5 bases). V was shortened by 3 bases and J by 5 bases, with 16 bases between the two germline ends. This CDR3 spans 15 amino acids. Germline assignment: CDR1 MNHEY and CDR2 SMNVEV (reference sequence). The CDR3 region is CASSFVPSVAETQYF. The CDR3 nucleotides read TGTGCCAGCAGTTTCGTCCCGTCGGTAGCGGAGACCCAGTACTTC.

This clonotype was seen a handful of times. The genes are TRBV6-5 and TRBJ1-4, with D perhaps TRBD1 (5 bases). CDR3 length: 16 residues. Germline values: CDR1 MNHEY, CDR2 SVGAGI. The V and J ends lost 4 bases and 5 bases respectively, with 17 bases between them. The CDR3 sequence: CASSSVPQAWNEKLFF. In DNA form, the CDR3 reads TGTGCCAGCAGTTCCGTCCCACAGGCGTGGAATGAAAAACTGTTTTTT.

The V and J genes are TRBV12-3 or TRBV12-4 and TRBJ1-1; tentative D call: TRBD1 (6 bases). Deletions cut 5 bases from V and 5 bases from J, with 15 bases between. The CDR3 sequence is 14 residues long. The CDR3 DNA follows: TGTGCCAGCAGTCTAGGGGGGTGGAGTACTGAAGCTTTCTTT. Amino acid sequence: CASSLGGWSTEAFF.

This chain uses TRBV4-3 with TRBJ2-2, with TRBD1 matching 7 bases. This CDR3 has 17 amino acids. Germline-derived CDR1 and CDR2 are LGHNA and YSLEER. Unmatched junction bases numbered 10, after V lost 4 bases and J lost 2 bases. The CDR3 region has the DNA TGCGCCAGCAGCCGGATCGCCGGGACAGCTAACACCGGGGAGCTGTTTTTT. This codes for CASSRIAGTANTGELFF.

V usage is TRBV5-5 and J usage is TRBJ2-7, with 8 bases matching TRBD1. Trimming removed 6 bases from V and 5 bases from J; junction bases left unmatched: 10. This CDR3 has 14 residues. CDR1 SGHKS and CDR2 YYEKEE come from the germline V gene (reference sequence). CDR3 region: CASNQDRVRDEQYF. The CDR3 DNA sequence: TGTGCCAGCAACCAGGACAGGGTCAGGGACGAGCAGTACTTC.

The rearrangement uses TRBV24-1 and TRBJ2-3; D gene unclear. CDR1 KGHDR and CDR2 SFDVKD come from the germline V gene. Trimming took 1 base from V and 4 from J, leaving 5 bases between them. The CDR3 has 13 residues. Here the CDR3 DNA reads TGTGCCACCAGTGATTTTTCGGCAGATACGCAGTATTTT. It specifies CATSDFSADTQYF.

This clonotype has a handful of counts. The V and J genes are TRBV20-1 and TRBJ2-7; TRBD1 matches at 9 bases. V lost 0 bases to trimming and J lost 7 bases; unmatched junction nucleotides: 10. The germline CDR1 and CDR2 sequences are DFQATT and SNEGSKA (reference sequence). The CDR3 has 15 amino acids. CDR3 in DNA: TGCAGTGCTAGAGAACACCGGGACAGGGCCCCTGAGCAGTACTTC. The encoded protein is CSAREHRDRAPEQYF.

This clonotype was found a few times. The chain joins TRBV28 to TRBJ2-2, with D maybe TRBD1 (6 bases). Trimming left V 6 bases short and J 4 bases short, with 15 bases between. This CDR3 comprises 15 residues. CDR1 and CDR2 (germline): MDHEN, SYDVKM. CDR3 in DNA: TGTGCCAGCAGCCTACAGGGTTTCGGCACCGGGGAGCTGTTTTTT. It specifies CASSLQGFGTGELFF. The full variable domain, its missing parts supplied by reference TRBV28 and TRBJ2-2, is DVKVTQSSRYLVKRTGEKVFLECVQDMDHENMFWYRQDPGLGLRLIYFSYDVKMKEKGDIPEGYSVSREKKERFSLILESASTNQTSMYLCASSLQGFGTGELFFGEGSRLTVL.

In its sample, this clonotype was seen a few times. This chain uses TRBV7-2 with TRBJ2-5, with a possible D match to TRBD2 (5 bases). Germline CDR1 SGHTA, CDR2 FQGNSA. V was shortened by 3 bases and J by 5 bases, with 19 bases between the two germline ends. CDR3 size: 16 residues. CDR3 nucleotide sequence: TGTGCCAGCAGCTTTCCCAAAGGAGGTGTGCGGGAGACCCAGTACTTC. This gives the protein CASSFPKGGVRETQYF.

J is TRBJ2-5 and V is TRBV11-2; 8 bases match TRBD1. Germline-derived CDR1 and CDR2 are SGHAT and FQNNGV. CDR3 size: 17 residues. V dropped 5 bases and J dropped 2; count of bases not matched to a gene: 13. Here the CDR3 DNA reads TGTGCCAGCAGCGAATCCCGGACAGGGCGGATACAAGAGACCCAGTACTTC. Its protein product is CASSESRTGRIQETQYF. Based on the CDR3 plus reference TRBV11-2 and TRBJ2-5, the full variable domain is EAGVAQSPRYKIIEKRQSVAFWCNPISGHATLYWYQQILGQGPKLLIQFQNNGVVDDSQLPKDRFSAERLKGVDSTLKIQPAKLEDSAVYLCASSESRTGRIQETQYFGPGTRLLVL.

In this sample, this clonotype turned up many times. The chain employs TRBV4-3 and TRBJ2-2; unclear D gene. CDR1 is LGHNA, CDR2 YSLEER, per germline. The CDR3 sequence is 15 residues long. V lost 0 bases, J lost 5 bases, and 10 bases lay in between. CDR3 in DNA: TGCGCCAGCAGCCAAGATTCCTCAGGAACCGGGGAGCTGTTTTTT. This encodes CASSQDSSGTGELFF.

This clonotype has more than one count but fewer than ten. The chain employs TRBV6-5 and TRBJ1-2; 9 nucleotides line up with TRBD1. Losses at the gene ends were 0 bases for V and 5 bases for J; bases not matched to a gene: 7. In germline, CDR1 is MNHEY, CDR2 SVGAGI. CDR3 length: 16 amino acids. CDR3 loop: CASSYSPSDRGYGYTF. The DNA for the CDR3 is TGTGCCAGCAGTTACTCACCTTCGGACAGGGGATATGGCTACACCTTC.

This clonotype was recorded a few times. The V and J genes are TRBV20-1 and TRBJ1-1; D remains ambiguous. The ends were cut back, 3 bases at V and 7 bases at J, with 18 bases in the middle. The CDR3 is made up of 14 amino acids. Germline assignment: CDR1 DFQATT and CDR2 SNEGSKA (reference sequence). The CDR3 reads CSASRMGSYGEAFF. The CDR3 DNA sequence: TGCAGTGCTAGTAGAATGGGGAGTTACGGTGAAGCTTTCTTT.